Below are 21 T cell receptor beta chains sequenced from a single sample in a study of T-cell reconstitution after alpha-beta-depleted transplantation in children. For TCRbeta, the library was prepared with unique molecular identifiers. TCRdb re-derived calls from the PCR reads in MiXCR, one entry per CDR3 protein. Of a few hundred thousand distinct CDR3 sequences in the sample, 25% to 30% were seen once. The material was PBMCs, obtained before TCRalphabeta/CD19-depleted stem cell transplant. These receptors all come from a boy in the first two years of life with Wiskott-Aldrich syndrome, due to receive a stem cell transplant.

The J gene is TRBJ1-5, the V gene TRBV6-2 or TRBV6-3; D is unclear. Between the trimmed V and J ends, which lost 6 bases and 5 bases, there was a span of 11 bases. The CDR3 is 13 amino acids. CDR1 and CDR2 (germline): MNHEY, SVGEGT. CDR3 sequence: CASSLTTDQPQHF. In DNA, the CDR3 is TGTGCCAGCAGCCTAACGACGGATCAGCCCCAGCATTTT.

The chain uses TRBV10-3 and TRBJ2-2, with D tentatively TRBD1 or TRBD2 (5 bases each). Germline assignment: CDR1 ENHRY and CDR2 SYGVKD. The CDR3 contains 12 residues. V was pared by 6 bases and J by 5 bases, with 7 bases between. This CDR3 reads CAIRGVTGELFF. CDR3 coding DNA: TGTGCCATCAGGGGGGTAACCGGGGAGCTGTTTTTT.

The chain joins TRBV7-8 to TRBJ1-5; 7 bases agree with TRBD1. Trimming at V came to 2 bases and at J to 11 bases, leaving 6 bases not matched to a gene. Germline V CDR1 and CDR2: SGHVS, FQNEAQ. CDR3 length equals 13 residues. In DNA, the CDR3 is TGTGCCAGCAGCTTACAGGGGGGGGTGGCCCAGCATTTT. It is translated as CASSLQGGVAQHF.

This chain connects TRBV4-1 to TRBJ1-2, with a possible D match to TRBD1 (5 bases). Per germline, CDR1 MGHRA and CDR2 YSYEKL. The V gene lost 1 base and the J gene lost 5 bases, with 11 bases spanning the gap. The CDR3 runs 14 residues. CDR3 amino acids: CASSQAQGLYGYTF. Written as DNA, the CDR3 is TGCGCCAGCAGCCAAGCGCAGGGTTTGTATGGCTACACCTTC.

The chain couples TRBV5-6 to TRBJ2-3; D not certain. The germline CDR1 and CDR2 sequences are SGHDT and YYEEEE. This CDR3 has 15 amino acids. V lost 4 bases, J lost 2 bases, and 14 bases lay in between. CDR3 sequence reads: CASSPPPLNTDTQYF. The CDR3 nucleotides read TGTGCCAGCAGCCCCCCCCCTTTGAACACAGATACGCAGTATTTT.

The chain uses TRBV6-1 and TRBJ2-7; 8 nucleotides align to TRBD1. The CDR3 length is 14 residues. In germline, CDR1 is MNHNS, CDR2 SASEGT. With V trimmed by 7 bases and J by 3 bases, 8 bases remained unmatched. The CDR3 coding sequence is TGTGCCAGCACCGCCGGACAGGGTATCTACGAGCAGTACTTC. Translated: CASTAGQGIYEQYF.

The V and J genes are TRBV5-5 and TRBJ2-1; 14 bases fit TRBD2. This CDR3 comprises 15 residues. Germline V gene data show CDR1 as SGHKS and CDR2 as YYEKEE (reference sequence). Trimming removed 6 bases from V and 6 bases from J; junction bases left unmatched: 5. The CDR3 loop is CASMLTSGRVNEQFF. The CDR3 DNA sequence: TGTGCCAGCATGCTGACTAGCGGGAGGGTCAATGAGCAGTTCTTC.

V and J are TRBV10-1 and TRBJ2-7; 10 bases line up with TRBD1. After removal of 0 bases from V and 6 bases from J, the junction contained 2 bases not matched to a gene. CDR1 WNHNN and CDR2 SYGVQD come from the germline V gene (reference sequence). The CDR3 has 14 residues. The CDR3 is CASSESGQGLEQYF. DNA for the CDR3: TGCGCCAGCAGTGAGTCGGGACAGGGGCTCGAGCAGTACTTC.

This sequence joins TRBV11-2 and TRBJ2-1, with 7 nucleotides matching TRBD1. The CDR3 covers 13 residues. Germline CDR1 is SGHAT and CDR2 is FQNNGV. After removal of 0 bases from V and 16 bases from J, the junction contained 9 bases not matched to a gene. For the CDR3, the DNA is TGTGCCAGCAGCTTAGAGGCAGGGGGACGGCAATTCTTC. The encoded protein is CASSLEAGGRQFF.

The V and J genes are TRBV30 and TRBJ2-3; 11 positions agree with TRBD2. Germline loops: CDR1 GTSNPN, CDR2 SVGIG (reference sequence). This CDR3 spans 16 amino acids. J was trimmed by 6 bases and V by 0 bases; bases with no gene match: 8. As DNA, the CDR3 is TGTGCCTGGAGTGTAGGTACTAGCGGGAGAGGGGATACGCAGTATTTT. Amino acid sequence: CAWSVGTSGRGDTQYF.

This clonotype has more than one count but fewer than ten. CDR3 DNA sequence: TGCAGTGCTAGCCGGGACCCAGGCACAGATACGCAGTATTTT. Protein sequence: CSASRDPGTDTQYF. The chain recombines TRBV20-1 with TRBJ2-3; the D gene could be TRBD1 or TRBD2 (5 bases each). Germline assignment: CDR1 DFQATT and CDR2 SNEGSKA (reference sequence). CDR3 length equals 14 residues. V lost 3 bases to trimming and J lost 1 base, with 11 bases between them.

This clonotype turned up a few times. The chain has TRBV7-2 and TRBJ2-6; unclear D gene. V lost 2 bases and J 7 bases, leaving 9 bases between the germline ends. In germline, CDR1 is SGHTA, CDR2 FQGNSA. CDR3 length: 14 amino acids. The CDR3 loop reads CASSLKPAANVLTF. Here the CDR3 DNA reads TGTGCCAGCAGCTTAAAACCTGCAGCCAACGTCCTGACTTTC. The complete variable domain, with remaining parts taken from reference TRBV7-2 and TRBJ2-6, reads GAGVSQSPSNKVTEKGKDVELRCDPISGHTALYWYRQSLGQGLEFLIYFQGNSAPDKSGLPSDRFSAERTGGSVSTLTIQRTQQEDSAVYLCASSLKPAANVLTFGAGSRLTVL.

In its sample, this clonotype was seen a few times. The rearrangement joins TRBV20-1 to TRBJ2-5; TRBD2 might be the D (6 bases). The V and J ends lost 5 bases and 9 bases respectively, with 7 bases between them. The CDR3 has 9 residues. In germline, CDR1 is DFQATT, CDR2 SNEGSKA (reference sequence). CDR3 loop: CSAAGPQYF. The CDR3 DNA reads as TGCAGTGCTGCGGGACCCCAGTACTTC.

This clonotype was seen a few times. In DNA, the CDR3 is TGCAGTGCTAGTACATGGCGGGACAACAATGAGCAGTTCTTC. Its translation: CSASTWRDNNEQFF. The chain carries TRBV20-1 and TRBJ2-1; tentatively, D is TRBD1 or TRBD2 (6 bases each). This CDR3 has 14 amino acids. Trimming removed 3 bases at V and 5 bases at J, with 14 bases between. Germline V gives CDR1 DFQATT, CDR2 SNEGSKA (reference sequence).

In this sample, this clonotype turned up a few times. The chain combines TRBV6-1 with TRBJ2-7; D gene ambiguous. The CDR3 totals 14 residues. From germline, CDR1 is MNHNS and CDR2 SASEGT. The ends were cut back, 6 bases at V and 3 bases at J, with 15 bases in the middle. The CDR3 reads CASRRLEIGYEQYF. DNA for the CDR3: TGTGCCAGCAGAAGGTTGGAGATAGGCTACGAGCAGTACTTC.

The J gene is TRBJ2-1, the V gene TRBV7-9, with D tentatively TRBD1 (5 bases). V lost 11 bases to trimming and J lost 7 bases, with 12 bases between them. Germline CDR1 and CDR2: SEHNR and FQNEAQ (reference sequence). The CDR3 length is 11 residues. The CDR3 DNA sequence: TGTGCCGGCGCAGGGCTAAATGAGCAGTTCTTC. Its translation: CAGAGLNEQFF.

This clonotype showed up just a few times. This chain uses TRBV7-9 with TRBJ2-1, with 9 positions matching TRBD2. The CDR3 is 15 amino acids. Germline V CDR1 and CDR2: SEHNR, FQNEAQ (reference sequence). J was trimmed by 7 bases and V by 3 bases; bases with no gene match: 7. CDR3 nucleotides: TGTGCCAGCAGCTTGGGGACTAGCCCTAGGAATGAGCAGTTCTTC. Protein product: CASSLGTSPRNEQFF.

This clonotype was detected a few times. The chain employs TRBV6-2 or TRBV6-3 and TRBJ2-7, with no clear D. The V gene lost 5 bases and the J gene lost 0 bases, with 11 bases spanning the gap. CDR1 and CDR2 from the germline V gene are MNHEY and SVGEGT. The CDR3 covers 14 residues. The chain's CDR3 is CASSRRIGSYEQYF. In nucleotides, the CDR3 is TGTGCCAGCAGTAGAAGAATAGGCTCCTACGAGCAGTACTTC.

In nucleotides, the CDR3 is TGTGCCACCCCGGGACAGGGAACCACCGGGGAGCTGTTTTTT. This gives the protein CATPGQGTTGELFF. The chain carries TRBV7-9 and TRBJ2-2; 9 bases are a match to TRBD1. Germline CDR1 is SEHNR and CDR2 is FQNEAQ (reference sequence). The CDR3 extends over 14 amino acids. V gave up 10 bases and J gave up 4 bases; unmatched junction bases: 7.

This clonotype appeared a few times. The rearrangement uses TRBV5-1 and TRBJ1-6, with D unclear. V was clipped by 2 bases and J by 5 bases, with 11 bases between them. There are 15 residues in the CDR3. Germline V gene data show CDR1 as SGHRS and CDR2 as YFSETQ. This CDR3 is CASSLSGADNSPLHF. The CDR3 DNA sequence: TGCGCCAGCAGCTTATCCGGTGCTGATAATTCACCCCTCCACTTT.

In this sample, this clonotype turned up many times. At one boundary the junction diverges from the germline segment, which might be a read error. Written as DNA, the CDR3 is TGTGCCAGCAGGGGACTAGCGGGAGTCAATGAGCAGTTCTTC. Translating gives CASRGLAGVNEQFF. This sequence joins TRBV5-1 and TRBJ2-1; 14 bases map to TRBD2. Germline V gene sequence: CDR1 SGHRS, CDR2 YFSETQ. The CDR3 runs to 14 residues.